The text below deals with one T cell receptor (beta chain). Its antigen is as yet unknown. These data come from a study of cytomegalovirus exposure and HLA in healthy donors. This CDR3 spans 16 amino acids. The J segment lost 0 bases and the V segment lost 3 bases, leaving 0 bases of the junction unmatched. Germline CDR1 is LNHNV and CDR2 is YYDKDF (reference sequence). Study-level findings and limits: Analyses of presence/absence relied on an assumption of roughly uniform sequencing depth across donors. Within a later analysis, the majority of CMV-associated TCR beta chains appeared HLA-restricted. An analysis done earlier found most TCR beta V segments productive about 87% or about 30% of the time. Later examination showed HLA-associated TCR beta chains had greater clonal expansion than equally common others.

A multiplex PCR was run with 60 Vbeta primers and 13 Jbeta primers. Only in-frame clones appear in the TCRdb table, and some are missing; sequencing was by immunoSEQ multiplex PCR. The sample lists 63,000 or so clones, roughly four fifths seen once, with just under 7.5% in the top ten. The source material was PBMCs. This rearrangement joins TRBV15 to TRBJ2-2; the match to TRBD2 covers 11 bases. The clonotype comes from a woman in her thirties in good health and CMV-seropositive. CDR3 bases: TGTGCCACCAGCAGGACTAGCGGGGCGAACACCGGGGAGCTGTTTTTT. Translated, it gives CATSRTSGANTGELFF.